These T cell receptor beta chains were read from a single sample in a study of T-cell reconstitution after alpha-beta-depleted transplantation in children. TCRdb reanalysed the PCR reads using MiXCR and keeps one entry per CDR3 protein. Among 800,000 to 1,000,000 distinct CDR3 sequences listed, about 29% were seen once. This material consisted of PBMCs, mostly from graft donor cells, taken 360 days after TCRalphabeta/CD19-depleted stem cell transplant. The receptors originated from a boy in the first two years of life who had a stem cell transplant for SCID, so the T cells may come from the graft donor. Both conserved end residues are trimmed from each CDR3.

v_call	j_call	cdr3_aa
TRBV20-1	TRBJ2-5	SATSNPQETQY
TRBV6-1	TRBJ1-4	ASSKGTANEKLF
TRBV6-1	TRBJ1-1	ASSNGQNTEAF
TRBV27	TRBJ2-2	ASKIVEGPTGELF
TRBV20-1	TRBJ2-5	SARADLGQGAGETQY
TRBV4-2	TRBJ1-1	ASSQGRGDTEAF
TRBV11-2	TRBJ2-6	ASSISPGPRSGANVLT
TRBV4-2	TRBJ2-1	ASSQGSIGTGYNEQF
TRBV7-9	TRBJ1-1	ASLGVGPRGTEAF
TRBV5-1	TRBJ2-1	ASSLFAKNEQF
TRBV5-6	TRBJ2-1	ASSLPGTINNEQF
TRBV4-1	TRBJ2-2	ASSQDPGPQGAWI
TRBV29-1	TRBJ2-2	SAKIPVGTPTGELF
TRBV28	TRBJ2-2	ASSRGGIWTGELF
TRBV2	TRBJ2-3	ASGQRVITDTQY